Shown below are 20 T cell receptor beta chains from a single sample sequenced in a study of CD8+ T cells in alopecia areata. After isolation, RNA underwent reverse transcription to generate cDNA as the sequencing template. Sequenced by immunoSEQ multiplex PCR; TCRdb stores in-frame clones only, minus some. This repertoire holds around 290,000 clones, and none appear only once. Combined cutaneous lymph node cells underwent sorting by CD4, CD8alpha, NKG2D, NKG2ACE and additional markers. Sequencing used CD4+ T cells sorted from a lymph node. These receptors came from a C3H/HeJ mouse with alopecia areata. Strain haplotype (MHC): H2-k.

This clone showed up just a few times. Gene labels here are mouse ones. From the germline J gene comes the end of the CDR3, since the read stops 4 residues before it. This sequence joins TRBV19 and TRBJ2-4, with 10 bases aligning to TRBD2. Germline V gene data show CDR1 as FNHDT and CDR2 as SITEND (reference sequence). The CDR3 totals 16 residues. Losses at the gene ends were 1 base for V and 3 bases for J; bases not matched to a gene: 5. The covered CDR3 bases are TGTGCCAGCAGTATAAAGGACTGGGGGATACAAAAC. Translation: CASSIKDWGIQN. The whole CDR3 protein reads CASSIKDWGIQNTLYF.

This clone came up a few times. Mouse germline and gene names are used. The CDR3 goes on 4 residues after the read ends, and that part is filled in from the germline J gene. The chain is built from TRBV19 and TRBJ2-5; 10 bases line up with TRBD2. In germline, CDR1 is FNHDT, CDR2 SITEND (reference sequence). CDR3 length: 14 residues. Here the CDR3 reads CASSRLGGGDTQYF. The CDR3 DNA, read in part, is TGTGCCAGCAGTAGACTGGGGGGAGGAGAC.

Remarks on this clone: The germline and genes are mouse ones. Read data end 4 residues before the CDR3 end; the end is taken from the germline J gene. The rearrangement links TRBV16 to TRBJ2-3, with D unresolved. This CDR3 has 14 residues. From germline, CDR1 is SGHSA and CDR2 FRNQAP. The V end lost 3 bases, the J end lost 0 bases, and 7 bases lay between the germline ends. The CDR3 reads CASSFTVSAETLYF. CDR3 DNA, as far as it was read: TGTGCAAGCAGCTTTACAGTTAGTGCAGAA.

Points on this clone: Gene names denote mouse genes. The read comes to an end 3 residues before the CDR3 does, leaving the germline J gene to fill in the end. The chain couples TRBV1 to TRBJ1-6; TRBD1 might be the D (6 bases). TRBJ1-6 is filed as an ORF, its function uncertain. This CDR3 region has 16 residues. Trimming took off 0 bases at V and 3 bases at J, with 9 bases between the two ends. Looked up from germline, CDR1 is NSQYPW and CDR2 is LRSPGD (reference sequence). CDR3 bases read: TGCACCTGCAGTGCAGATTCACAGGGCTATAATTCGCCC. Protein: CTCSADSQGYNSP. The whole CDR3 protein reads CTCSADSQGYNSPLYF.

Points on this clone: Gene names and germline refer to mouse. The read is 4 residues too short to cover the CDR3 end, so that end is filled in from the germline J gene. The chain has TRBV13-1 and TRBJ1-2, with 7 bases aligning to TRBD1. CDR1 and CDR2 (germline): NSHNY, SYGAGN. V was clipped by 6 bases and J by 0 bases; unmatched bases: 5. CDR3 size: 14 residues. The DNA read from the CDR3 is TGTGCCAGCAAACGGGACAGAACAAACTCC. Its protein is CASKRDRTNS. The complete CDR3 sequence is CASKRDRTNSDYTF.

A remark on this clone: Gene labels here are mouse ones. The CDR3 goes on 4 residues after the read ends, and that part is filled in from the germline J gene. V gene TRBV19 combines with J gene TRBJ2-5; 13 bases map to TRBD2. Germline loops: CDR1 FNHDT, CDR2 SITEND (reference sequence). The CDR3 consists of 15 residues. V lost 6 bases, J lost 2 bases, and 3 bases stayed unmatched. The covered CDR3 bases are TGTGCCAGCAACCGGGACTGGGGGGGCCAAGAC. Protein product: CASNRDWGGQD. In full, the CDR3 is CASNRDWGGQDTQYF.

This clone was recorded at least ten times. Gene names are mouse gene names. The read gets to within 4 residues of the CDR3 end, and the germline J gene fills in the rest. The genes are TRBV17 and TRBJ2-3; D is uncertain. Deletions cut 4 bases from V and 0 bases from J, with 2 bases between. CDR3 size: 12 residues. Germline V lookup: CDR1 MNHDT, CDR2 YYDKIL. The CDR3 sequence is CASSTSAETLYF. The CDR3 bases that were read are TGTGCTAGCAGTACTAGTGCAGAA.

Worth noting for this clone: Germline and genes: mouse. Read sequence stops 4 residues before the CDR3 end, and the germline J gene provides the missing end. The gene calls are TRBV14 and TRBJ2-3; D is ambiguous. In germline, CDR1 is SGHDT, CDR2 FRDEAV. The V and J ends lost 5 bases and 0 bases respectively, with 4 bases between them. This CDR3 is built from 12 residues. The sequenced CDR3 bases are TGTGCCAGCAGGACTAGTGCAGAA. This sequence encodes CASRTSAE. The complete CDR3 protein is CASRTSAETLYF. Based on the CDR3 plus reference TRBV14 and TRBJ2-3, the full variable domain is EAGVTQSPRYAVLQEGQAVSFWCDPISGHDTLYWYQQPRDQGPQLLVYFRDEAVIDNSQLPSDRFSAVRPKGTNSTLKIQSAKQGDTATYLCASRTSAETLYFGSGTRLTVL.

As concerns this clone: The listed genes are named as in mouse. CDR3 in amino acids: CASRHPGLGGPQDTQYF. CDR3 bases read: TGTGCCAGCAGACACCCGGGACTGGGGGGCCCTCAAGAC. The chain employs TRBV19 and TRBJ2-5, with 12 nucleotides matching TRBD2. The read ends 4 residues shy of where the CDR3 ends; the end is completed using the germline J gene. CDR1 FNHDT and CDR2 SITEND come from the germline V gene (reference sequence). The V and J ends lost 5 bases and 3 bases, in that order; junction bases with no gene match: 10. The length of the CDR3 is 17 residues. The complete variable domain, with remaining parts taken from reference TRBV19 and TRBJ2-5, reads GGIITQTPKFLIGQEGQKLTLKCQQNFNHDTMYWYRQDSGKGLRLIYYSITENDLQKGDLSEGYDASREKKSSFSLTVTSAQKNEMAVFLCASRHPGLGGPQDTQYFGPGTRLLVL.

Concerning this clone: Gene names and germline match the mouse. The sequence runs out 4 residues before the end of the CDR3; the remainder is reconstructed from the germline J gene. The J gene is TRBJ2-1, the V gene TRBV13-2, with D possibly TRBD1 on 5 matching bases. The V end was cut by 3 bases, the J end by 0 bases, with 7 bases between. The germline CDR1 and CDR2 sequences are NNHNN and SYGAGS (reference sequence). The CDR3 runs 14 residues. Partial CDR3 DNA: TGTGCCAGCGGTGGACAGCATAACTATGCT. This encodes CASGGQHNYA. The full CDR3 is CASGGQHNYAEQFF.

This clone was observed a handful of times. Gene names denote mouse genes. The read finishes 4 residues shy of the CDR3 end, and the germline J gene is used to complete it. The rearrangement links TRBV13-1 to TRBJ1-1, with TRBD1 matching over 7 bases. CDR1 is NSHNY, CDR2 SYGAGN, per germline. With V trimmed by 3 bases and J by 1 base, 3 bases remained unmatched. The CDR3 is 14 residues long. Incomplete CDR3 DNA: TGTGCCAGCAGTGGGGGACAGAGGAACACA. Translating gives CASSGGQRNT. The entire CDR3 sequence reads CASSGGQRNTEVFF.

This clone was picked up many times. Any gene name here is a mouse gene name. The CDR3 is cut off 4 residues early in the read; its end comes from the germline J gene. The chain couples TRBV17 to TRBJ2-2, with D perhaps TRBD2 (7 bases). The V gene's germline CDR1 is MNHDT and CDR2 YYDKIL. The CDR3 is made up of 15 amino acids. Between the trimmed V and J ends, which lost 0 bases and 6 bases, there was a span of 11 bases. The CDR3 DNA, read in part, is TGTGCTAGCAGTAGAGATCGGGGGGCGGCCGGG. Its protein is CASSRDRGAAG. The entire CDR3 reads CASSRDRGAAGQLYF.

With regard to this clone: Gene names are mouse gene names. This chain's CDR3 is CTCNGGTANYAEQFF. The CDR3 DNA, read in part, is TGCACCTGCAATGGAGGGACAGCAAACTATGCT. The rearrangement joins TRBV1 to TRBJ2-1; TRBD1 matches at 7 bases. The read terminates 4 residues before the CDR3 end, so the remaining end is supplied by the germline J gene. The junction had 7 bases not matched to a gene; V was cut back by 7 bases and J by 1 base. Germline CDR1 NSQYPW, CDR2 LRSPGD (reference sequence). The CDR3 consists of 15 residues.

Only a few counts were recorded for this clone. The genes and germline here are from mouse. The read gets to within 4 residues of the CDR3 end, and the germline J gene fills in the rest. The chain couples TRBV19 to TRBJ2-7; 7 nucleotides line up with TRBD1. The V gene's germline CDR1 is FNHDT and CDR2 SITEND (reference sequence). This CDR3 comprises 12 residues. The covered CDR3 bases are TGTGCCAGCAGTCGACAGGGAAAT. As protein: CASSRQGN. The entire CDR3 reads CASSRQGNEQYF.

Remarks on this clone: Gene names refer to mouse genes. CDR3 bases read: TGTGCCAGCAGTATAATGCTGGGGTTCTAT. As protein: CASSIMLGFY. The whole CDR3 is CASSIMLGFYEQYF. This rearrangement joins TRBV19 to TRBJ2-7; tentative D call: TRBD2 (6 bases). The CDR3 is cut off 4 residues early in the read; its end comes from the germline J gene. The V gene's germline CDR1 is FNHDT and CDR2 SITEND (reference sequence). The CDR3 totals 14 residues. The V and J ends lost 1 base and 3 bases respectively, with 11 bases between them.

This clone showed up just a few times. Gene and germline names: mouse. Read data end 4 residues before the CDR3 end; the end is taken from the germline J gene. The chain links TRBV13-3 to TRBJ2-2; D remains unclear. This CDR3 has 13 amino acids. The germline CDR1 and CDR2 sequences are NNHDY and SYVADS. Trimming removed 5 bases from V and 0 bases from J, with 5 bases in between. CDR3: CASSPTNTGQLYF. The sequenced CDR3 bases are TGTGCCAGCAGCCCAACAAACACCGGG.

Concerning this clone: Mouse gene names and germline throughout. Read coverage stops 4 residues before the CDR3 terminus; the germline J gene supplies the remainder. This CDR3 is also generated by other DNA sequences in the sample. The chain couples TRBV13-1 to TRBJ1-2; tentative D call: TRBD1 (5 bases). The V and J ends lost 5 bases and 0 bases respectively, with 14 bases between them. Germline CDR1 NSHNY, CDR2 SYGAGN. This CDR3 region has 15 residues. CDR3 sequence: CASSAGRPANSDYTF. The sequenced part of the CDR3 DNA is TGTGCCAGCAGCGCAGGGAGGCCCGCAAACTCC.

With respect to this clone: Germline and genes: mouse. The CDR3 end lies 4 residues beyond the end of the read and is filled in from the germline J gene. This rearrangement joins TRBV13-3 to TRBJ2-2; D gene uncertain. Germline CDR1 reads NNHDY; CDR2 reads SYVADS. Deletions cut 0 bases from V and 0 bases from J, with 6 bases between. This CDR3 contains 15 residues. Partial CDR3 DNA: TGTGCCAGCAGTGATGCCAGATCAAACACCGGG. This gives the protein CASSDARSNTG. The full CDR3 is CASSDARSNTGQLYF.

This clone showed up just a few times. Here the gene names and germline are mouse. The read terminates 4 residues before the CDR3 end, so the remaining end is supplied by the germline J gene. The V call is TRBV19, the J call TRBJ1-1; D unclear. Between the trimmed V and J ends, which lost 0 bases and 0 bases, there was a span of 3 bases. The germline CDR1 and CDR2 sequences are FNHDT and SITEND (reference sequence). The CDR3 consists of 13 residues. The part of the CDR3 DNA that was read is TGTGCCAGCAGTATAGTCCAGAACACA. This sequence encodes CASSIVQNT. The full CDR3 reads CASSIVQNTEVFF.

With respect to this clone: These gene names are mouse names. The CDR3 end falls 4 residues outside the read, so it is completed with the germline J gene. The gene calls are TRBV5 and TRBJ2-5; D may be TRBD2 (7 bases). The CDR3 consists of 15 residues. Germline loops: CDR1 LGHNA, CDR2 YNLKQL (reference sequence). CDR3 sequence: CASSQEGGGRDTQYF. The DNA read from the CDR3 is TGTGCCAGCAGCCAAGAAGGGGGGGGAAGAGAC.